Below, 10 T cell receptor beta chains from the same sample are listed, as sequenced in a study of spatial heterogeneity in lung cancer. Time point described: blood at routine non-recurrence follow-up after resection. One entry per CDR3 protein results from TCRdb running MiXCR on the 5' RACE reads. The sample lists around 20,000 distinct CDR3 sequences; 9% to 10% were seen once. This material consisted of PBMCs, taken at follow-up. The source is a male donor with early-stage non-small cell lung cancer.

In this sample, this clonotype turned up many times. This chain links TRBV7-2 with TRBJ1-1; the D gene is possibly TRBD1 (5 bases). The V and J ends lost 4 bases and 0 bases respectively, with 6 bases between them. Germline V lookup: CDR1 SGHTA, CDR2 FQGNSA. The CDR3 consists of 13 residues. The CDR3: CASSSGLNTEAFF. CDR3 DNA sequence: TGTGCCAGCAGCTCAGGGTTGAACACTGAAGCTTTCTTT.

This clonotype was counted between two and nine times. Relative to the germline gene, one junction end is altered; a read error may explain this. The chain combines TRBV29-1 with TRBJ2-1; 7 bases map to TRBD1. Germline V gives CDR1 SQVTM, CDR2 ANQGSEA. This CDR3 spans 16 amino acids. CDR3 amino acids: CSFEAEDRSYRYEQFF. CDR3 in DNA: TGCAGCTTTGAGGCTGAGGACAGGTCCTATCGGTATGAGCAGTTCTTC.

This clonotype was picked up a small number of times. V gene TRBV28 combines with J gene TRBJ2-3; 14 bases map to TRBD2. This CDR3 is built from 15 residues. Germline trimming cut 2 bases from V and 14 bases from J; bases unmatched to any gene: 9. CDR1 is MDHEN and CDR2 is SYDVKM in the germline V gene. CDR3 DNA sequence: TGTGCCAGCAGTTTAGGGCGACTAGCGGGGGGGCCGAGGTATTTT. It specifies CASSLGRLAGGPRYF.

This clonotype has at least ten counts. This chain links TRBV20-1 with TRBJ1-2; TRBD1 aligns across 8 bases. The CDR3 totals 12 residues. Per germline, CDR1 DFQATT and CDR2 SNEGSKA (reference sequence). V shed 7 bases and J 4 bases; nucleotides not matched to a gene: 5. CDR3 sequence reads: CSGMDRVYGYTF. The CDR3 DNA reads TGCAGTGGAATGGACAGGGTCTATGGCTACACCTTC.

At least ten counts were recorded for this clonotype. The V gene is TRBV12-3 or TRBV12-4, the J gene TRBJ1-5; D unresolved. Trimming cost V 3 bases and J 6 bases, with 9 bases left between them. CDR3 size: 13 residues. This chain's CDR3 is CASSFQLPQPQHF. In DNA, the CDR3 is TGTGCCAGCAGTTTCCAGCTCCCTCAGCCCCAGCATTTT.

This clonotype was observed many times. The chain joins TRBV6-2 or TRBV6-3 to TRBJ2-1, with 11 bases identical to TRBD2. V lost 4 bases and J lost 5; bases outside the gene matches: 4. Germline CDR1 is MNHEY and CDR2 is SVGEGT. The CDR3 is 15 amino acids. This CDR3 is CASSFSGGAHNEQFF. The CDR3 coding sequence is TGTGCCAGCAGTTTTAGCGGGGGGGCACACAATGAGCAGTTCTTC.

In its sample, this clonotype was seen many times. The rearrangement links TRBV4-2 to TRBJ1-5, with TRBD1 identical over 9 bases. After removal of 0 bases from V and 3 bases from J, the junction contained 12 bases not matched to a gene. Germline assignment: CDR1 LGHNA and CDR2 YNFKEQ. The CDR3 sequence is 19 residues long. This CDR3 is CASSQDKGLTGGYNQPQHF. The CDR3 region has the DNA TGTGCCAGCAGCCAAGATAAAGGGCTTACAGGGGGCTACAATCAGCCCCAGCATTTT.

This clonotype showed up many times. The genes are TRBV7-9 and TRBJ2-4; D perhaps matches TRBD2 (5 bases). CDR1 is SEHNR, CDR2 FQNEAQ, per germline (reference sequence). Trimming removed 6 bases from V and 8 bases from J, with 11 bases in between. This CDR3 region has 12 residues. The CDR3 DNA is TGTGCCAGCAGGTCATTGGAGGACATTCAGTACTTC. Amino acid sequence: CASRSLEDIQYF.

This clonotype was seen at least ten times. This chain connects TRBV20-1 to TRBJ1-2; D possibly corresponds to TRBD1 (6 bases). The CDR3 has 13 residues. The V end was cut by 1 base, the J end by 4 bases, with 10 bases between. Germline values: CDR1 DFQATT, CDR2 SNEGSKA (reference sequence). CDR3 bases: TGCAGTGCTAGAGGACAGGACGGCTATGGCTACACCTTC. It specifies CSARGQDGYGYTF.

The chain links TRBV28 to TRBJ2-5; D might be TRBD1 (5 bases). V was pared by 6 bases and J by 2 bases, with 13 bases between. CDR3 length: 14 residues. Germline V gene data show CDR1 as MDHEN and CDR2 as SYDVKM. CDR3 nucleotides: TGTGCCAGCAGCATGGACACAACTCAAGAGACCCAGTACTTC. Its translation: CASSMDTTQETQYF.